What follows are 32 T cell receptor beta chains derived from one specimen sequenced in a study of T cell responses to AZD1222 COVID-19 vaccine. Method: immunoSEQ multiplex PCR; TCRdb's copy keeps in-frame clones and lacks some. Of about 170,000 clones in the sample, 87% are singletons; the top ten hold approximately 1%. This sample comprised peripheral blood, obtained 28 days after the second AZD1222 dose. The receptors were gathered from an adult who received the AZD1222 COVID-19 vaccine.

This rearrangement joins TRBV4-2 to TRBJ1-2; D unclear. CDR3 length equals 15 residues. Deletions cut 1 base from V and 0 bases from J, with 9 bases between. Germline CDR1 and CDR2: LGHNA and YNFKEQ. CDR3 coding DNA: TGTGCCAGCAGCCAAGCGGGGAGAACTAACTATGGCTACACCTTC. It is translated as CASSQAGRTNYGYTF.

The V and J genes are TRBV6-7 and TRBJ2-7; TRBD1 is a possible D gene (6 bases). TRBV6-7 is an ORF; its function is uncertain. V was trimmed by 6 bases and J by 5 bases, leaving 11 bases between them. CDR3 length equals 12 residues. The CDR3 DNA sequence: TGTGCCAGCAGGCCAGGGGTACACGAGCAGTACTTC. This encodes CASRPGVHEQYF.

This clone has just one count. The chain employs TRBV5-6 and TRBJ2-5; TRBD2 agrees at 13 bases. V was pared by 4 bases and J by 5 bases, with 8 bases of the junction left unmatched. Looked up from germline, CDR1 is SGHDT and CDR2 is YYEEEE. CDR3 length equals 16 residues. CDR3 residues: CASSRALAGGPETQYF. The CDR3 region has the DNA TGTGCCAGCAGCAGGGCACTAGCGGGGGGGCCGGAGACCCAGTACTTC.

This rearrangement joins TRBV7-9 to TRBJ2-3; TRBD1 aligns across 8 bases. V lost 2 bases and J lost 5; bases outside the gene matches: 6. This CDR3 has 15 residues. Germline V gene lookup returns CDR1 SEHNR and CDR2 FQNEAQ (reference sequence). The CDR3, as DNA: TGTGCCAGCAGCTTACTCAGGGGGCAAGGAGATACGCAGTATTTT. It yields the protein CASSLLRGQGDTQYF.

This chain uses TRBV2 with TRBJ1-6; TRBD1 matches 9 bases. The CDR3 is 14 amino acids. After removal of 8 bases from V and 11 bases from J, the junction contained 10 bases not matched to a gene. Germline lookup yields CDR1 SNHLY and CDR2 FYNNEI. As DNA, the CDR3 is TGTGCCAGCTCCAGGGACAGGGAGGGAACACCCCTCCACTTT. It translates to CASSRDREGTPLHF.

The chain recombines TRBV6-5 with TRBJ1-4; D is perhaps TRBD1 (6 bases). V lost 7 bases, J lost 7 bases, and 19 bases lay in between. Germline V gene data show CDR1 as MNHEY and CDR2 as SVGAGI. The CDR3 is made up of 15 amino acids. Here the CDR3 reads CASTSPGQSPEKLFF. The CDR3 DNA follows: TGTGCCAGCACCTCACCGGGACAATCCCCTGAAAAACTGTTTTTT.

V and J are TRBV7-4 and TRBJ1-4; 9 positions agree with TRBD1. CDR3 length: 17 amino acids. The J segment lost 0 bases and the V segment lost 8 bases, leaving 10 bases of the junction unmatched. The germline V gene encodes CDR1 SGHVT and CDR2 SQSDAQ. This chain's CDR3 is CASSGQGAPATNEKLFF. The CDR3 DNA reads TGTGCCAGCTCGGGACAGGGCGCCCCCGCAACTAATGAAAAACTGTTTTTT.

The chain is built from TRBV21-1 and TRBJ2-7. TRBV21-1 is noted as a pseudogene. The length of the CDR3 is 15 residues. As DNA, the CDR3 is TGTGCCAGCAGACCCACCAAGGGCGTACTCTACGAGCAGTACTTC. Encoded protein: CASRPTKGVLYEQYF.

The CDR3 protein is CSASLLVGGEKLFF. The CDR3 bases are TGCAGTGCTAGTCTTTTGGTGGGGGGCGAAAAACTGTTTTTT. This sequence joins TRBV20-1 and TRBJ1-4, with a weak D call TRBD1 (6 bases). The CDR3 is 14 residues long. CDR1 is DFQATT, CDR2 SNEGSKA, per germline (reference sequence). The ends were cut back, 3 bases at V and 8 bases at J, with 16 bases in the middle.

This clone has only a few counts. For the CDR3, the DNA is TGTGCCAGCAGCTTAGTAGGGGCCGATCTATATTTT. Residues: CASSLVGADLYF. The J gene is TRBJ1-3, the V gene TRBV5-4, with a weak D call TRBD1 (5 bases). Germline CDR1 and CDR2: SGHNT and YYREEE (reference sequence). Between the trimmed V and J ends, which lost 2 bases and 14 bases, there was a span of 14 bases. The CDR3 spans 12 residues.

The sample holds a few counts of this clone. The chain employs TRBV19 and TRBJ1-6, with 7 positions matching TRBD1. CDR3 length: 15 residues. With V trimmed by 9 bases and J by 4 bases, 9 bases remained unmatched. CDR1 is LNHDA, CDR2 SQIVND, per germline (reference sequence). Written as DNA, the CDR3 is TGTGCCAGAGCCTCGGGACAGCTGTATAATTCACCCCTCCACTTT. Its translation is CARASGQLYNSPLHF.

The genes are TRBV9 and TRBJ2-3; D is unresolved. Germline V gene data show CDR1 as SGDLS and CDR2 as YYNGEE. The CDR3 extends over 14 amino acids. V was cut by 0 bases and J by 6 bases, with 11 bases left in between. In DNA, the CDR3 is TGTGCCAGCAGCGTAGGGGTTCTGGGGGATACGCAGTATTTT. Protein: CASSVGVLGDTQYF.

This sequence joins TRBV7-9 and TRBJ2-3, with TRBD2 identical over 13 bases. The J segment lost 4 bases and the V segment lost 5 bases, leaving 3 bases of the junction unmatched. The CDR3 has 15 residues. Germline CDR1 is SEHNR and CDR2 is FQNEAQ (reference sequence). CDR3 amino acids: CASSILAGGADTQYF. The DNA of the CDR3 is TGTGCCAGCAGCATACTAGCGGGGGGGGCAGATACGCAGTATTTT.

This rearrangement joins TRBV7-2 to TRBJ1-1, with D perhaps matching TRBD1 (5 bases). Germline V CDR1 and CDR2: SGHTA, FQGNSA. V lost 8 bases, J lost 4 bases, and 14 bases lay in between. This CDR3 is 13 amino acids long. The DNA for the CDR3 is TGTGCCAGCGCCCAGGGAAGGACCACTGAAGCTTTCTTT. Amino acids: CASAQGRTTEAFF.

The rearrangement uses TRBV7-7 and TRBJ1-1, with D unresolved. V lost 5 bases and J 2 bases, leaving 9 bases between the germline ends. The CDR3 extends over 13 amino acids. CDR1 and CDR2 (germline): SSHAT, FNYEAQ (reference sequence). The CDR3 spells CASSPLVNTEAFF. DNA of the CDR3: TGTGCCAGCAGCCCCTTAGTCAACACTGAAGCTTTCTTT.

The chain combines TRBV5-1 with TRBJ2-5; D ambiguous. V lost 1 base and J 1 base, leaving 11 bases between the germline ends. The length of the CDR3 is 15 residues. Germline CDR1 and CDR2: SGHRS and YFSETQ. CDR3 nucleotide sequence: TGCGCCAGCAGCTTGACCCCCGGGTTCCAAGAGACCCAGTACTTC. Protein sequence: CASSLTPGFQETQYF.

For the CDR3, the DNA is TGTGCCAGCTCACTTCCGACAGGGCCTGGCACTGAAGCTTTCTTT. It is translated as CASSLPTGPGTEAFF. The chain recombines TRBV18 with TRBJ1-1; 7 bases align to TRBD1. Germline trimming cut 4 bases from V and 4 bases from J; bases unmatched to any gene: 9. The germline gives CDR1 KGHSH, CDR2 LQKENI. This CDR3 comprises 15 residues. Drawing the rest from reference TRBV18 and TRBJ1-1, the complete variable domain is NAGVMQNPRHLVRRRGQEARLRCSPMKGHSHVYWYRQLPEEGLKFMVYLQKENIIDESGMPKERFSAEFPKEGPSILRIQQVVRGDSAAYFCASSLPTGPGTEAFFGQGTRLTVV.

The CDR3 region has the DNA TGTGCCAGCAGCCCAAAGAACACTGAAGCTTTCTTT. Translation gives CASSPKNTEAFF. The chain couples TRBV7-9 to TRBJ1-1; D is unresolved. CDR3 length: 12 residues. Germline assignment: CDR1 SEHNR and CDR2 FQNEAQ (reference sequence). Deletions cut 5 bases from V and 1 base from J, with 5 bases between.

The V and J genes are TRBV6-6 and TRBJ2-7; weak D call: TRBD1 (6 bases). The CDR3 contains 16 residues. V lost 5 bases and J lost 6, with 23 bases in between. The germline V gene has CDR1 MNHNY and CDR2 SVGAGI (reference sequence). This CDR3 is CASSPKSMYRASEQYF. DNA for the CDR3: TGTGCCAGCAGTCCCAAGTCTATGTACAGGGCTAGCGAGCAGTACTTC.

The chain has TRBV11-2 and TRBJ2-1, with 7 bases matching TRBD2. The CDR3 has 15 residues. Germline V CDR1 and CDR2: SGHAT, FQNNGV. Trimming at V came to 5 bases and at J to 8 bases, leaving 12 bases not matched to a gene. CDR3 sequence reads: CASSPISGGIDEQFF. DNA for the CDR3: TGTGCCAGCAGCCCCATTTCCGGGGGGATCGATGAGCAGTTCTTC.

The V and J genes are TRBV2 and TRBJ1-1; possible D gene TRBD1, 6 bases. In germline, CDR1 is SNHLY, CDR2 FYNNEI. Between the trimmed V and J ends, which lost 6 bases and 0 bases, there was a span of 23 bases. This CDR3 comprises 18 residues. CDR3 in amino acids: CASSPELQGGGMNTEAFF. The CDR3 DNA follows: TGTGCCAGCAGCCCCGAACTACAGGGAGGCGGAATGAACACTGAAGCTTTCTTT.

CDR3 bases: TGTGCCAGCAGTCCCTCGCTGGTAGGGGCACCCCTCCACTTT. The encoded protein is CASSPSLVGAPLHF. The chain combines TRBV27 with TRBJ1-6; tentative D call: TRBD1 (5 bases). This CDR3 has 14 residues. Per the germline V gene, CDR1 is MNHEY and CDR2 is SMNVEV (reference sequence). Deletions cut 5 bases from V and 11 bases from J, with 16 bases between.

This clone occurred once. The chain combines TRBV29-1 with TRBJ2-7; TRBD1 aligns across 10 bases. The ends lost 1 base at V and 9 bases at J; junction bases unmatched: 9. This CDR3 has 14 residues. Germline CDR1 reads SQVTM; CDR2 reads ANQGSEA. DNA for the CDR3: TGCAGCGTTGAAGGGGGGGACAGGGGTGACGGGCAGTACTTC. Protein product: CSVEGGDRGDGQYF.

The rearrangement joins TRBV6-4 to TRBJ2-7; TRBD1 or TRBD2 may be the D gene (5 bases each). This CDR3 has 15 residues. Germline CDR1 and CDR2: MRHNA and SNTAGT. V shed 2 bases and J shed 4 bases, with 15 bases lying between them. The CDR3: CASSDTRDGLYEQYF. As DNA, the CDR3 is TGTGCCAGCAGTGACACACGGGACGGTCTATACGAGCAGTACTTC.

The chain links TRBV6-5 to TRBJ1-1; TRBD1 aligns across 8 bases. CDR1 MNHEY and CDR2 SVGAGI come from the germline V gene. V trimming: 5 bases; J trimming: 1 base; junction bases outside the gene matches: 3. The CDR3 totals 14 residues. For the CDR3, the DNA is TGTGCCAGCAGTCACAGGGGGGGGAACACTGAAGCTTTCTTT. Translated: CASSHRGGNTEAFF.

The CDR3 spells CASSTLGLFNEKLFF. The CDR3 nucleotides read TGTGCCAGCTCAACCTTAGGACTTTTTAATGAAAAACTGTTTTTT. The chain joins TRBV18 to TRBJ1-4; no firm D call. Germline V CDR1 and CDR2: KGHSH, LQKENI. Trimming took off 5 bases at V and 4 bases at J, with 14 bases between the two ends. This CDR3 comprises 15 residues.

This chain connects TRBV5-1 to TRBJ2-3, with TRBD1 matching 9 bases. V was clipped by 0 bases and J by 4 bases; unmatched bases: 6. Germline assignment: CDR1 SGHRS and CDR2 YFSETQ. The CDR3 is 16 residues long. The CDR3 here is CASSLGLDRGADTQYF. For the CDR3, the DNA is TGCGCCAGCAGCTTGGGACTGGACAGGGGAGCAGATACGCAGTATTTT.

This clone was counted only a few times. The chain combines TRBV11-2 with TRBJ2-1; TRBD1 agrees at 9 bases. From germline, CDR1 is SGHAT and CDR2 FQNNGV. The CDR3 runs 16 residues. With V trimmed by 5 bases and J by 3 bases, 8 bases remained unmatched. The CDR3 coding sequence is TGTGCCAGCAGCCCAATCGGGACAGGGAACTACAATGAGCAGTTCTTC. Translation: CASSPIGTGNYNEQFF.

This clone occurred once. The chain carries TRBV6-5 and TRBJ1-3; D is undetermined. This CDR3 has 12 amino acids. The germline V and J ends were trimmed by 6 bases and 7 bases, with 10 bases remaining between them. Germline lookup yields CDR1 MNHEY and CDR2 SVGAGI. The CDR3 is CASSLQGNTIYF. As DNA, the CDR3 is TGTGCCAGCAGCCTCCAAGGCAACACCATATATTTT.

This clone was recorded once. The chain carries TRBV5-1 and TRBJ1-1; 7 positions agree with TRBD1. The trim removed 2 bases at V and 0 bases at J, leaving 19 bases unmatched. From germline, CDR1 is SGHRS and CDR2 YFSETQ. This CDR3 spans 20 amino acids. The CDR3 protein is CASSFISGQDLPRMNTEAFF. The CDR3 DNA reads as TGCGCCAGCAGCTTCATATCCGGACAGGACCTTCCCAGGATGAACACTGAAGCTTTCTTT. Full variable domain (remainder filled in from reference TRBV5-1 and TRBJ1-1): KAGVTQTPRYLIKTRGQQVTLSCSPISGHRSVSWYQQTPGQGLQFLFEYFSETQRNKGNFPGRFSGRQFSNSRSEMNVSTLELGDSALYLCASSFISGQDLPRMNTEAFFGQGTRLTVV.

V usage is TRBV30 and J usage is TRBJ1-6; perhaps TRBD1 as D (6 bases). Germline V gene lookup returns CDR1 GTSNPN and CDR2 SVGIG (reference sequence). Trimming left V 0 bases short and J 9 bases short, with 9 bases between. The CDR3 is 13 amino acids. This chain's CDR3 is CAWSVQGGSPLHF. DNA for the CDR3: TGTGCCTGGAGTGTACAGGGTGGTTCACCCCTCCACTTT.

This chain uses TRBV18 with TRBJ1-5, with 9 bases that match TRBD1. In germline, CDR1 is KGHSH, CDR2 LQKENI. The trim removed 4 bases at V and 4 bases at J, leaving 8 bases unmatched. The CDR3 consists of 16 residues. Here the CDR3 reads CASSRTGGGGNQPQHF. In nucleotides, the CDR3 is TGTGCCAGCTCACGAACAGGGGGCGGAGGTAATCAGCCCCAGCATTTT.